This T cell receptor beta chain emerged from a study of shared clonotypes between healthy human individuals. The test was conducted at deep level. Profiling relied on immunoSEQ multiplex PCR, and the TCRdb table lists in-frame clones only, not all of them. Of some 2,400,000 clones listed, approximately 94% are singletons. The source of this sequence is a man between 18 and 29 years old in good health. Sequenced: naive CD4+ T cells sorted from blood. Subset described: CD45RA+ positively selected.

The CDR3 is CATSITGYSNQPQHF. CDR3 coding DNA: TGTGCCACCAGCATAACAGGGTATAGCAATCAGCCCCAGCATTTT. The chain recombines TRBV15 with TRBJ1-5, with D possibly being TRBD1 (6 bases). V lost 4 bases and J lost 0, with 10 bases in between. CDR3 length equals 15 residues. Per germline, CDR1 LNHNV and CDR2 YYDKDF (reference sequence).